The 15 T cell receptor beta chains presented below share a single source sample, sequenced in a study of monozygotic twins with inflammatory bowel disease. TCRdb reanalyzed the 5' RACE reads and collapses them to one entry per CDR3 protein, without DNA. The sample table sets out around 220,000 distinct CDR3 sequences. The specimen was blood. These receptors came from a human donor with ulcerative colitis or Crohn's disease, or a healthy co-twin of an affected twin (not recorded which).

The J gene is TRBJ2-1, the V gene TRBV10-3. This CDR3 has 13 amino acids. Per germline, CDR1 ENHRY and CDR2 SYGVKD. The CDR3 spells CAISGWLGNEQFF.

This chain links TRBV3-1 with TRBJ1-1. Germline loops: CDR1 LGHDT, CDR2 YNNKEL (reference sequence). This CDR3 is built from 12 residues. The CDR3 here is CASSRSNSEAFF.

The chain combines TRBV5-5 with TRBJ2-2. Germline CDR1 reads SGHKS; CDR2 reads YYEKEE (reference sequence). The CDR3 loop spans 14 amino acids. The CDR3 protein is CASSLIGLTGELFF.

This sequence joins TRBV7-2 and TRBJ2-2; TCRdb returns TRBD2, unconfirmable since there is no DNA. The CDR3 contains 15 residues. Germline CDR1 and CDR2: SGHTA and FQGNSA. This CDR3 is CASRPNSGGTGELFF.

The V and J genes are TRBV7-2 and TRBJ2-5; TCRdb's D call of TRBD2 is untestable without DNA. CDR3 size: 16 residues. Germline assignment: CDR1 SGHTA and CDR2 FQGNSA. The CDR3 protein is CASSSWTSGARETQYF. Full variable domain (outside the CDR3, taken from reference TRBV7-2 and TRBJ2-5): GAGVSQSPSNKVTEKGKDVELRCDPISGHTALYWYRQSLGQGLEFLIYFQGNSAPDKSGLPSDRFSAERTGGSVSTLTIQRTQQEDSAVYLCASSSWTSGARETQYFGPGTRLLVL.

The chain has TRBV6-2 or TRBV6-3 and TRBJ1-3; the TCRdb D gene call, TRBD1, has no DNA to confirm it. Germline V lookup: CDR1 MNHEY, CDR2 SVGEGT. The CDR3 consists of 14 residues. CDR3 region: CASSFRGRGNTIYF.

The chain employs TRBV5-8 and TRBJ2-1; TCRdb's D call, TRBD2, is unchecked because there is no DNA. Per germline, CDR1 SGHTS and CDR2 YDEGEE. The CDR3 is 18 residues long. The CDR3 reads CASTSSGDSGRSWNEQFF.

The CDR3: CSVFAGPMTGGYIQYF. The gene calls are TRBV29-1 and TRBJ2-4; the D call from TCRdb, TRBD1, cannot be confirmed without DNA. The CDR3 contains 16 residues. Germline values: CDR1 SQVTM, CDR2 ANQGSEA.

The chain employs TRBV20-1 and TRBJ2-3. The germline gives CDR1 DFQATT, CDR2 SNEGSKA (reference sequence). This CDR3 has 13 amino acids. CDR3 region: CSARQVDRDTQYF.

The chain recombines TRBV5-1 with TRBJ2-7; TCRdb designates TRBD1, a call that cannot be tested without DNA. The length of the CDR3 is 15 residues. CDR1 SGHRS and CDR2 YFSETQ come from the germline V gene. CDR3 protein: CASSLTGEGTYEQYF.

The V call is TRBV6-1, the J call TRBJ2-7. Germline V gene sequence: CDR1 MNHNS, CDR2 SASEGT. This CDR3 is built from 12 residues. The CDR3 spells CASSGASEEQYF.

This chain connects TRBV2 to TRBJ1-2. Germline CDR1 SNHLY, CDR2 FYNNEI. This CDR3 has 14 residues. The CDR3 is CASIGHMANYGYTF.

V gene TRBV5-6 combines with J gene TRBJ1-1; without DNA, the TCRdb call of TRBD1 cannot be checked. Germline V gene sequence: CDR1 SGHDT, CDR2 YYEEEE. The CDR3 has 16 amino acids. The CDR3 region is CASSRGQGRIRTEAFF.

The V call is TRBV11-2, the J call TRBJ2-1; with no DNA, the TCRdb D assignment of TRBD2 cannot be verified. In germline, CDR1 is SGHAT, CDR2 FQNNGV. CDR3 size: 12 residues. CDR3 loop: CASSLEGLAQFF.

CDR3 region: CASSLGGADQETQYF. The chain couples TRBV6-1 to TRBJ2-5; checking the TCRdb D call of TRBD1 is not possible without DNA. The CDR3 spans 15 residues. Germline values: CDR1 MNHNS, CDR2 SASEGT.